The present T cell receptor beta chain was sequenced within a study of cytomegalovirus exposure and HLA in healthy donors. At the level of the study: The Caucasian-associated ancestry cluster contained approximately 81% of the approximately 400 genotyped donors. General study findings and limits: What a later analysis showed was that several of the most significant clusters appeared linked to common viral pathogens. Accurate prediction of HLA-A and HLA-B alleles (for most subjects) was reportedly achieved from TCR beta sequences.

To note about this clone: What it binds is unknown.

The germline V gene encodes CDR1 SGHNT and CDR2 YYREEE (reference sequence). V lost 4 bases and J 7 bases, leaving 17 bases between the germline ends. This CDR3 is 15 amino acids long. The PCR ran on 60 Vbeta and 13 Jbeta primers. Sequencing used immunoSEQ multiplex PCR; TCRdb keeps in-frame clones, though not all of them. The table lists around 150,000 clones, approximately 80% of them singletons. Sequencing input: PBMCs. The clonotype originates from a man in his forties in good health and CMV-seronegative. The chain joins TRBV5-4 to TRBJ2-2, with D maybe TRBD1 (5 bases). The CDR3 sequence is CASSRGRVWGGELFF. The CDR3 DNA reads TGTGCCAGCAGCCGTGGCAGGGTTTGGGGCGGGGAGCTGTTTTTT.